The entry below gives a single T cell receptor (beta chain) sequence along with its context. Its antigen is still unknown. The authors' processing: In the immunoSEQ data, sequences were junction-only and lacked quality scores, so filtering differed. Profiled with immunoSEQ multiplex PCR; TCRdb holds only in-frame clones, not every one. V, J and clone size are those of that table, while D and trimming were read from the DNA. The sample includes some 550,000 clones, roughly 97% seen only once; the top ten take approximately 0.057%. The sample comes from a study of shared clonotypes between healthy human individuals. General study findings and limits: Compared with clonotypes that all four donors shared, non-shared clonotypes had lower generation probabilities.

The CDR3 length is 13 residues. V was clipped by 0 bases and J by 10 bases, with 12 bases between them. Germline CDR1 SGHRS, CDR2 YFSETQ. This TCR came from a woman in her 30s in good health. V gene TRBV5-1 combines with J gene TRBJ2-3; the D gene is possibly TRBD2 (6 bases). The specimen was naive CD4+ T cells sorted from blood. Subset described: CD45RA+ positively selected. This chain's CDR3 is CASSLVGEEAQYF. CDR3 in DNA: TGCGCCAGCAGCTTGGTCGGGGAGGAGGCGCAGTATTTT.